The 9 T cell receptor beta chains below all came from one sample that was sequenced in a study of cytomegalovirus exposure and HLA in healthy donors. It was with 60 Vbeta and 13 Jbeta primers that the PCR ran. Assay: immunoSEQ multiplex PCR; the TCRdb copy retains only in-frame clones and omits some. The repertoire holds about 99,000 clones, with approximately 76% as singletons. What was sequenced was PBMCs. The receptors here all came from a young woman in good health and CMV-seropositive.

This clone was counted between two and nine times. The rearrangement links TRBV5-1 to TRBJ2-1, with 8 nucleotides matching TRBD1. Germline lookup yields CDR1 SGHRS and CDR2 YFSETQ. This CDR3 has 16 amino acids. Trimming removed 0 bases from V and 4 bases from J; junction bases left unmatched: 6. The chain's CDR3 is CASSLDGTGVYNEQFF. The CDR3 DNA is TGCGCCAGCAGCTTGGATGGGACAGGTGTGTACAATGAGCAGTTCTTC.

This clone was counted between two and nine times. The V gene is TRBV6-5, the J gene TRBJ1-6; maybe TRBD1 (5 bases). Trimming took 8 bases from V and 9 from J, leaving 14 bases between them. CDR1 is MNHEY, CDR2 SVGAGI, per germline. This CDR3 comprises 13 residues. The CDR3 is CASVSGIGSPLHF. CDR3 DNA: TGTGCCAGCGTTTCAGGGATTGGTTCACCCCTCCACTTT.

The chain joins TRBV2 to TRBJ2-5; D might be TRBD2 (6 bases). The CDR3 sequence is 12 residues long. Germline V gene sequence: CDR1 SNHLY, CDR2 FYNNEI. Trimming removed 4 bases from V and 5 bases from J, with 8 bases in between. CDR3 nucleotide sequence: TGTGCCAGCAGTGGTGGAGGGGAGACCCAGTACTTC. It translates to CASSGGGETQYF.

This clone occurred a few times. The genes are TRBV11-2 and TRBJ1-3; D is unresolved. V lost 5 bases and J lost 3, with 5 bases in between. The CDR3 contains 12 residues. From germline, CDR1 is SGHAT and CDR2 FQNNGV. CDR3 region: CASSVIGNTIYF. CDR3 nucleotides: TGTGCCAGCAGCGTAATTGGAAACACCATATATTTT.

The chain is built from TRBV28 and TRBJ2-7; 7 nucleotides match TRBD2. V dropped 5 bases and J dropped 0; count of bases not matched to a gene: 7. CDR1 and CDR2 (germline): MDHEN, SYDVKM. The CDR3 runs to 15 residues. The CDR3 nucleotides read TGTGCCAGCAGTGTGGCTAGCGGTAGCTCCTACGAGCAGTACTTC. Its translation: CASSVASGSSYEQYF.

The V call is TRBV4-2, the J call TRBJ1-5; tentatively, D is TRBD1 (5 bases). The CDR3 contains 15 residues. Germline V gene data show CDR1 as LGHNA and CDR2 as YNFKEQ. Trimming shortened V by 1 base and J by 2 bases, and 9 bases separated the two germline ends. The CDR3: CASSQVIQGNQPQHF. CDR3 sequence (DNA): TGTGCCAGCAGCCAAGTAATACAGGGCAATCAGCCCCAGCATTTT.

This clone was seen a few times. The genes are TRBV5-1 and TRBJ2-1, with D tentatively TRBD1 (5 bases). Germline CDR1 and CDR2: SGHRS and YFSETQ. This CDR3 is built from 13 residues. The V end was cut by 1 base, the J end by 8 bases, with 10 bases between. The CDR3 reads CASSLYSGYEQFF. CDR3 DNA: TGCGCCAGCAGCTTGTATTCAGGGTATGAGCAGTTCTTC.

V usage is TRBV10-3 and J usage is TRBJ1-5; D gene uncertain. Looked up from germline, CDR1 is ENHRY and CDR2 is SYGVKD. The CDR3 sequence is 15 residues long. V gave up 3 bases and J gave up 3 bases, with 12 bases separating them. In DNA, the CDR3 is TGTGCCATCAGTGACTCCAACAGCTACAATCAGCCCCAGCATTTT. Its translation is CAISDSNSYNQPQHF.

This chain connects TRBV2 to TRBJ1-1, with TRBD1 identical over 11 bases. The CDR3 length is 13 residues. Looked up from germline, CDR1 is SNHLY and CDR2 is FYNNEI. The V gene end was trimmed by 9 bases and the J gene end by 4 bases; junction bases not matched to a gene: 4. The CDR3 loop reads CARRGQGATEAFF. The CDR3 DNA is TGTGCCAGAAGAGGACAGGGGGCCACTGAAGCTTTCTTT. Full variable domain (remainder filled in from reference TRBV2 and TRBJ1-1): EPEVTQTPSHQVTQMGQEVILRCVPISNHLYFYWYRQILGQKVEFLVSFYNNEISEKSEIFDDQFSVERPDGSNFTLKIRSTKLEDSAMYFCARRGQGATEAFFGQGTRLTVV.